This T cell receptor beta chain is from a study of blood T cell repertoires in COVID-19. About the research overall: Material from acute and convalescent COVID-19 was sourced from the United States, Italy and Spain. From T cells, B-cell-depleted T cells, or PBMCs came the material, which was cDNA or gDNA.

The CDR3 has 15 residues. V lost 5 bases and J lost 4, with 16 bases in between. Germline loops: CDR1 SGHTA, CDR2 FQGTGA. Methods used by the authors: Scientists estimated how many nucleated cells there were by amplifying reference gene primers. Measured with immunoSEQ multiplex PCR; TCRdb has only the in-frame clones, and not every one. Clone size and V and J calls were adopted from that table, with D and trimming inferred from the DNA. The repertoire holds 250,000 to 350,000 clones, with about nine tenths as singletons. The chain links TRBV7-3 to TRBJ2-3; perhaps TRBD2 as D (6 bases). Sequenced sample: peripheral blood. The TCR was taken from a woman aged 25 to 39 with COVID-19, enrolled during active disease. CDR3 sequence: CASSHPHLAPDTQYF. The CDR3 DNA reads TGTGCCAGCAGCCACCCCCACCTAGCGCCAGATACGCAGTATTTT.